What follows describes a single TCR beta chain. What antigen it recognizes has not been identified. The sample holds no much larger clone one base away, and base qualities are not on file. The source of the sample is a study of T cell responses to AZD1222 COVID-19 vaccine (dated by TCRdb to the early 2020s). Context from the whole study: AZD1222 recipients with second doses at about 4 weeks or about 12 weeks were pooled, because spike-specific TCR depth and breadth did not differ between schedules. Trial participants were enrolled into age subgroups of 18-55, 56-69 and 70-plus years, which contained around 140, 26 and 57 TCR-sequenced participants, respectively. A total of around 240 trial participants underwent TCR sequencing, of whom about 210 had received two doses of AZD1222 and approximately 26 had received two doses of the MenACWY control vaccine. The full study reports these points: Conclusions about previously exposed vaccinees are limited because only six or seven AZD1222 recipients were SARS-CoV-2 seropositive at baseline. No day 14 peak-response samples were available, so repertoires were characterized only after the peak T cell response. Spike-specific TCR breadth and depth rose significantly after two AZD1222 doses compared with day 0 and with MenACWY recipients. The 56-69-year group was small, and its depth increase did not reach significance, likely because of low power. CD4 TCRs associated with the vaccine covered the entire spike protein, and the dominant responses were in regions 160-218 and 743-854. Participants were mostly white British and included more females than males, and it was suggested by the authors that clonal diversity may have been underestimated. Nearly half of unique spike-specific TCRs reportedly recognized epitopes outside regions mutated in the B.1.351 and B.1.1.7 variants.

Relative to germline, V is 5 bases shorter and J is 0 bases shorter, with 8 bases between their ends. The CDR3 sequence holds 14 residues, the cysteine and phenylalanine included. Only the CDR3 DNA stays, 42 bases, in frame from base 1. As encoded in the germline V gene (reference sequence), CDR1 is MNHEY while CDR2 is SMNVEV. The CDR3 regions of human TCRbeta chains were analyzed by immunosequencing. In the original analysis: Repertoire TCRs were matched against a reference library of SARS-CoV-2-specific TCRs generated with the MIRA antigen-specificity platform. Breadth was defined as the fraction of unique TCRs that were SARS-CoV-2-associated. Depth was defined as the fraction of total T cells that were SARS-CoV-2-associated. Using the MIRA data, each spike-specific TCR was mapped to the spike region that the TCR reacts to and placed in a CD4 or CD8 class. Log10-transformed breadth and depth values were compared by one-way ANOVA with Sidak's multiple comparisons tests. In its TCRdb copy, this immuneACCESS table keeps in-frame sequences only and misses some clones. Where compared with another copy, unresolved V genes explain less than half of these, and the others have no known cause. That table is the source of V, J and clone size, and D and trimming were worked out from the DNA. A total of more than 110,000 clones appear in this sample, more than 85% of them only once. The ten largest clones capture around 3% of the sample.

What this sample's time point label stands for: baseline before first vaccination. The vaccinee samples were drawn from two UK trials, COV001 and COV002, one of which was a single-blind randomized controlled phase 2/3 trial testing AZD1222 (ChAdOx1 nCoV-19) in healthy adults. For TCRbeta chain sequencing, PBMC samples from trial participants were taken at day 0 and at day 28 after the second dose. The receptor chain draws on TRBV27 and TRBJ1-3; no confident D gene assignment can be made. The clonotype was recovered from an adult in good health. Here the sequenced sample was peripheral blood, taken on day 0 of AZD1222 vaccination. The DNA is as follows: TGTGCCAGCAGTGCGGGAAGCTCTGGAAACACCATATATTTT. This translates into CASSAGSSGNTIYF.